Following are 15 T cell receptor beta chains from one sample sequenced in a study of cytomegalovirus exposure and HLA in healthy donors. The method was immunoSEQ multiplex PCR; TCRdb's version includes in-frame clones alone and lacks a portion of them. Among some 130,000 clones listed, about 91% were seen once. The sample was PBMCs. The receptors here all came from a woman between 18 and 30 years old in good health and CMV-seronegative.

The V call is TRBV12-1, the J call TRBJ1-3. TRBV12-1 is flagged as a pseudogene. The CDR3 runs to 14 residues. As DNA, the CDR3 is TGTGCCAGCAGTTCGGGTCGCTCTGGAAACACCATATATTTT. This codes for CASSSGRSGNTIYF.

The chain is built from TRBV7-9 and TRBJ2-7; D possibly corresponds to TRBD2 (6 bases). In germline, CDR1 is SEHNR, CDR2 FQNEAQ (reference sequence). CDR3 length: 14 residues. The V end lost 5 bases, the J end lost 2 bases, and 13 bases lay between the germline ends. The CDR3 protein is CASSVGTGPYEQYF. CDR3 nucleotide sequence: TGTGCCAGCAGCGTCGGGACTGGACCCTACGAGCAGTACTTC. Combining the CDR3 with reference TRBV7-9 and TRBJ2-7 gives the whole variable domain DTGVSQNPRHKITKRGQNVTFRCDPISEHNRLYWYRQTLGQGPEFLTYFQNEAQLEKSRLLSDRFSAERPKGSFSTLEIQRTEQGDSAMYLCASSVGTGPYEQYFGPGTRLTVT.

CDR3 nucleotides: TGCGCCAGCAGCCCAGGGACAGGTATCAATCAGCCCCAGCATTTT. Amino acid sequence: CASSPGTGINQPQHF. The chain carries TRBV5-1 and TRBJ1-5; 8 bases are shared with TRBD1. Germline loops: CDR1 SGHRS, CDR2 YFSETQ. With V trimmed by 4 bases and J by 3 bases, 6 bases remained unmatched. The CDR3 is 15 residues long.

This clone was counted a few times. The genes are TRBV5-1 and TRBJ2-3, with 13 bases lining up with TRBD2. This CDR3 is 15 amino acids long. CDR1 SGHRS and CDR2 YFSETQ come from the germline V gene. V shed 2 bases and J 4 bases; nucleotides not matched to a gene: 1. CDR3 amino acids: CASSFTSGGADTQYF. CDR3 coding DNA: TGCGCCAGCAGCTTTACTAGCGGGGGGGCAGATACGCAGTATTTT. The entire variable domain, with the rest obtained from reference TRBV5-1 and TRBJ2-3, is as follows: KAGVTQTPRYLIKTRGQQVTLSCSPISGHRSVSWYQQTPGQGLQFLFEYFSETQRNKGNFPGRFSGRQFSNSRSEMNVSTLELGDSALYLCASSFTSGGADTQYFGPGTRLTVL.

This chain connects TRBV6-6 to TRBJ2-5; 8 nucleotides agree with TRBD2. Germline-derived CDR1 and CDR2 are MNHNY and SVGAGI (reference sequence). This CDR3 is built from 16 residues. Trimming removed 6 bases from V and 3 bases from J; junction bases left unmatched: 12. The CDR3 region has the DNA TGTGCCAGCAGACCTGGACTAGCTAACCCCAAAGAGACCCAGTACTTC. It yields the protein CASRPGLANPKETQYF.

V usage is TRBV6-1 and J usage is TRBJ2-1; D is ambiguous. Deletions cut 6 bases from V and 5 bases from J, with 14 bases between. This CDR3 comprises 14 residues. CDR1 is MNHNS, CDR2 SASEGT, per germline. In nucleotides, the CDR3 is TGTGCCAGCAGCCCCAATGTTAGAAACAATGAGCAGTTCTTC. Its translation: CASSPNVRNNEQFF.

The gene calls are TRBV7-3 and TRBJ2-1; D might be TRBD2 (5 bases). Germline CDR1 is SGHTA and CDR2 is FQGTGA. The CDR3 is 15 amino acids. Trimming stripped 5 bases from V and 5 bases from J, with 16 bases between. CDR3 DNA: TGTGCCAGCAGCGCCCCCGGGCTAGCACACAATGAGCAGTTCTTC. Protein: CASSAPGLAHNEQFF.

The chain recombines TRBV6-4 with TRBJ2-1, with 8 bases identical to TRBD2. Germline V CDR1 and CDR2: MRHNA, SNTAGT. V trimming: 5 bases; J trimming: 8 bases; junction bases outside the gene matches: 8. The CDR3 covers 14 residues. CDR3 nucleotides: TGTGCCAGCAGTCAGAGCGGGGGAGGTGATGAGCAGTTCTTC. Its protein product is CASSQSGGGDEQFF.

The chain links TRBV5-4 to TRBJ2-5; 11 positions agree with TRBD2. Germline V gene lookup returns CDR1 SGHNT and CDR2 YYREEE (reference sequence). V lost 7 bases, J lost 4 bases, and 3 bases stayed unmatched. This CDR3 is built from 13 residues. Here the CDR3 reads CASASGGSETQYF. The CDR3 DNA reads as TGTGCCAGCGCTAGCGGGGGGTCAGAGACCCAGTACTTC.

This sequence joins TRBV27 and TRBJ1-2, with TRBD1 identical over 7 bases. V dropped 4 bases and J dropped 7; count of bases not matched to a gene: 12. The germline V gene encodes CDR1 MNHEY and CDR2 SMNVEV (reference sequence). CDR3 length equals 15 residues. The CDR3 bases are TGTGCCAGCAGTTACCTCTCACAGGGGCCCCCTGGCTACACCTTC. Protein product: CASSYLSQGPPGYTF.

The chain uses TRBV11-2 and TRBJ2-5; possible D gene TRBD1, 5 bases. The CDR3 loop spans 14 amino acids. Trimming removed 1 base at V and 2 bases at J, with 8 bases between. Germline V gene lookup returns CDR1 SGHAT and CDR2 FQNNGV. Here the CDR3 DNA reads TGTGCCAGCAGCTTAGTGACAGTTCAAGAGACCCAGTACTTC. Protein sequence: CASSLVTVQETQYF.

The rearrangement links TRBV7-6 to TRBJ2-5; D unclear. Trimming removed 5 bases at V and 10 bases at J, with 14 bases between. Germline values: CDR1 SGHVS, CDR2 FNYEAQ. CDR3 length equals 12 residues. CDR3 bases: TGTGCCAGCAGCGGCCCTTTGACGGGCCAGTACTTC. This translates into CASSGPLTGQYF.

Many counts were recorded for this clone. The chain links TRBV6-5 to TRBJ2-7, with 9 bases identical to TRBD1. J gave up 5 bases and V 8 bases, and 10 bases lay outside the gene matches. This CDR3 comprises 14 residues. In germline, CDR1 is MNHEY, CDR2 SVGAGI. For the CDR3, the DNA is TGTGCCAGCTCCGACCGTTGGACAGGGGACGAGCAGTACTTC. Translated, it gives CASSDRWTGDEQYF.

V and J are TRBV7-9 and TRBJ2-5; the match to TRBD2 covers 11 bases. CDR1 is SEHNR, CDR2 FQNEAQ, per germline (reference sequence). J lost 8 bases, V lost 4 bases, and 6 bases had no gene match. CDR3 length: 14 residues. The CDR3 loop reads CASSSRTSGPTQYF. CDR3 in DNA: TGTGCCAGCAGCTCAAGGACTAGCGGGCCTACCCAGTACTTC.

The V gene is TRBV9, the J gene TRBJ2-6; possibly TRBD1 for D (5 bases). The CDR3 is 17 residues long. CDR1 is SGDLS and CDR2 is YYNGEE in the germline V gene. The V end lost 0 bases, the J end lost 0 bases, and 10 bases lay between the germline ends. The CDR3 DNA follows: TGTGCCAGCAGCGTAGGGCAGGGTTTCTCTGGGGCCAACGTCCTGACTTTC. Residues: CASSVGQGFSGANVLTF.